The 25 T cell receptor beta chains below were found in one sample sequenced in a study of blood T cell repertoires in COVID-19. The repertoire was sequenced with immunoSEQ multiplex PCR; TCRdb's copy has only in-frame clones and lacks some. The sample holds some 430,000 clones, 90% seen once. The sample consisted of PBMCs or T cells enriched from blood (not recorded which). The receptors here all came from a man between 18 and 35 years old who had recovered from COVID-19.

The rearrangement joins TRBV14 to TRBJ2-1; a weak D match, TRBD1 (6 bases). The V and J ends lost 3 bases and 7 bases respectively, with 19 bases between them. Germline assignment: CDR1 SGHDN and CDR2 FVKESK. CDR3 size: 16 residues. The DNA for the CDR3 is TGTGCCAGCAGCCAGAAAGGGGGACGCAAGACGAATGAGCAGTTCTTC. Amino acids: CASSQKGGRKTNEQFF.

J is TRBJ1-6 and V is TRBV7-3; D gene uncertain. The V gene's germline CDR1 is SGHTA and CDR2 FQGTGA. CDR3 length: 13 amino acids. The germline V and J ends were trimmed by 5 bases and 6 bases, with 8 bases remaining between them. CDR3 loop: CASSLERNSPLHF. CDR3 DNA: TGTGCCAGCAGCCTAGAGCGTAATTCACCCCTCCACTTT.

The V and J genes are TRBV4-1 and TRBJ1-1; D possibly corresponds to TRBD1 (5 bases). This CDR3 comprises 17 residues. The V end was cut by 0 bases, the J end by 0 bases, with 14 bases between. Germline V gene data show CDR1 as MGHRA and CDR2 as YSYEKL. The CDR3 nucleotides read TGCGCCAGCAGCCAAGAGCCAGGGAGGGGAATGAACACTGAAGCTTTCTTT. Amino acids: CASSQEPGRGMNTEAFF.

On this clone itself: Other DNA sequences in the same sample also yield this CDR3. The rearrangement uses TRBV5-1 and TRBJ2-5; D is undetermined. Per germline, CDR1 SGHRS and CDR2 YFSETQ. V dropped 0 bases and J dropped 1 base, with 7 bases sitting between them. This CDR3 is built from 14 residues. In DNA form, the CDR3 reads TGCGCCAGCAGCTTGGGAGGTAGCCAAGAGACCCAGTACTTC. It translates to CASSLGGSQETQYF. Together with reference TRBV5-1 and TRBJ2-5, the CDR3 gives the full variable domain: KAGVTQTPRYLIKTRGQQVTLSCSPISGHRSVSWYQQTPGQGLQFLFEYFSETQRNKGNFPGRFSGRQFSNSRSEMNVSTLELGDSALYLCASSLGGSQETQYFGPGTRLLVL.

There are a few counts of this clone. J is TRBJ1-2 and V is TRBV27, with 10 bases aligning to TRBD1. CDR3 size: 17 residues. Trimming cost V 4 bases and J 8 bases; bases outside gene matches: 16. The germline V gene has CDR1 MNHEY and CDR2 SMNVEV (reference sequence). CDR3: CASSSFTDDRGRGGYTF. CDR3 sequence (DNA): TGTGCCAGCAGTTCGTTCACAGATGACAGGGGGCGCGGGGGCTACACCTTC.

This chain links TRBV7-9 with TRBJ1-4; TRBD1 might be the D (5 bases). This CDR3 contains 15 residues. Germline V gene lookup returns CDR1 SEHNR and CDR2 FQNEAQ (reference sequence). Trimming took off 5 bases at V and 7 bases at J, with 17 bases between the two ends. CDR3 amino acids: CASSPTLKGFEKLFF. CDR3 DNA sequence: TGTGCCAGCAGCCCAACGCTTAAGGGGTTTGAAAAACTGTTTTTT.

The gene calls are TRBV18 and TRBJ2-1; the match to TRBD2 covers 13 bases. The CDR3 has 15 amino acids. Trimming took 6 bases from V and 7 from J; bases not matched to a gene: 6. Germline-derived CDR1 and CDR2 are KGHSH and LQKENI. CDR3 nucleotide sequence: TGTGCCAGCTCCGGACTAGCGGGAGCAGGGAATGAGCAGTTCTTC. It is translated as CASSGLAGAGNEQFF.

The chain links TRBV11-2 to TRBJ1-2, with 7 bases lining up with TRBD1. The V gene's germline CDR1 is SGHAT and CDR2 FQNNGV. J was trimmed by 7 bases and V by 5 bases; bases with no gene match: 7. This CDR3 is built from 13 residues. CDR3 region: CASSGTEEGGYTF. CDR3 sequence (DNA): TGTGCCAGCAGCGGGACAGAGGAAGGTGGCTACACCTTC.

The chain carries TRBV30 and TRBJ1-2, with 8 bases aligning to TRBD1. Germline lookup yields CDR1 GTSNPN and CDR2 SVGIG (reference sequence). J gave up 8 bases and V 8 bases, and 10 bases lay outside the gene matches. This CDR3 region has 12 residues. The CDR3 DNA follows: TGTGCCGGAGACAGGGGTGTGGGGGGCTACACCTTC. It codes for CAGDRGVGGYTF. Together with reference TRBV30 and TRBJ1-2, the CDR3 gives the full variable domain: SQTIHQWPATLVQPVGSPLSLECTVEGTSNPNLYWYRQAAGRGLQLLFYSVGIGQISSEVPQNLSASRPQDRQFILSSKKLLLSDSGFYLCAGDRGVGGYTFGSGTRLTVV.

The CDR3 DNA sequence: TGCGCCAGCAGCTTGGGCGGGGAAGAGACCCAGTACTTC. It is translated as CASSLGGEETQYF. The chain links TRBV5-1 to TRBJ2-5; a possible D gene is TRBD2 (6 bases). V shed 0 bases and J shed 3 bases, with 6 bases lying between them. The germline gives CDR1 SGHRS, CDR2 YFSETQ. The CDR3 is 13 amino acids.

CDR3 DNA sequence: TGCGCCAGCAGCCAAGAGGATGGACTGCGCTCTGGAAACACCATATATTTT. This gives the protein CASSQEDGLRSGNTIYF. This rearrangement joins TRBV4-1 to TRBJ1-3; no definite D call. This CDR3 has 17 amino acids. The germline V gene has CDR1 MGHRA and CDR2 YSYEKL. Between the trimmed V and J ends, which lost 0 bases and 0 bases, there was a span of 12 bases.

The chain combines TRBV5-1 with TRBJ2-5; D is possibly TRBD1 (6 bases). CDR1 is SGHRS and CDR2 is YFSETQ in the germline V gene. This CDR3 region has 16 residues. Trimming took 1 base from V and 4 from J, leaving 17 bases between them. The CDR3: CASSLIYRDTRETQYF. The CDR3 DNA sequence: TGCGCCAGCAGCTTGATTTACCGGGACACTAGAGAGACCCAGTACTTC.

The V gene is TRBV27, the J gene TRBJ2-3, with D possibly matching TRBD2 (5 bases). CDR1 and CDR2 from the germline V gene are MNHEY and SMNVEV (reference sequence). With 5 bases removed from V and 1 base from J, the gap between germline ends came to 10 bases. There are 14 residues in the CDR3. CDR3 sequence: CASSTRAGTDTQYF. DNA for the CDR3: TGTGCCAGCAGTACGCGGGCTGGCACAGATACGCAGTATTTT.

V usage is TRBV3-1 (or the pseudogene TRBV3-2) and J usage is TRBJ2-7, with 7 positions matching TRBD1. Germline V gene sequence: CDR1 LGHDT, CDR2 YNNKEL (reference sequence). V lost 5 bases, J lost 5 bases, and 6 bases stayed unmatched. The CDR3 is 13 residues long. The CDR3 DNA reads TGTGCCAGCAGCTCACGACAGGGTCACGAGCAGTACTTC. This gives the protein CASSSRQGHEQYF.

This sequence joins TRBV5-1 and TRBJ2-2, with TRBD1 matching 8 bases. With V trimmed by 4 bases and J by 5 bases, 10 bases remained unmatched. The CDR3 consists of 16 residues. Germline CDR1 SGHRS, CDR2 YFSETQ. CDR3 bases: TGCGCCAGCAGCCCCCCCGGACAGGGCGGAACCGGGGAGCTGTTTTTT. This translates into CASSPPGQGGTGELFF. The variable domain in full, completed from reference TRBV5-1 and TRBJ2-2, reads KAGVTQTPRYLIKTRGQQVTLSCSPISGHRSVSWYQQTPGQGLQFLFEYFSETQRNKGNFPGRFSGRQFSNSRSEMNVSTLELGDSALYLCASSPPGQGGTGELFFGEGSRLTVL.

The J gene is TRBJ2-2, the V gene TRBV12-5; D possibly corresponds to TRBD2 (5 bases). V lost 2 bases and J lost 0, with 13 bases in between. Germline CDR1 LGHNT, CDR2 FRNRAP. The CDR3 length is 17 residues. The CDR3 loop is CASGLRLAGTNTGELFF. The CDR3 DNA follows: TGTGCTAGTGGTTTGCGCCTGGCCGGGACGAACACCGGGGAGCTGTTTTTT.

As concerns this clone: The same CDR3 is also encoded by other DNA sequences in this sample. The chain joins TRBV3-1 (or the pseudogene TRBV3-2) to TRBJ1-1; D perhaps matches TRBD1 (5 bases). V lost 2 bases and J 2 bases, leaving 9 bases between the germline ends. The length of the CDR3 is 14 residues. The germline V gene has CDR1 LGHDT and CDR2 YNNKEL (reference sequence). CDR3 coding DNA: TGTGCCAGCAGCCAACAGGGACTTAACACTGAAGCTTTCTTT. The encoded protein is CASSQQGLNTEAFF.

The CDR3 region is CASSLRVSDTIYF. DNA of the CDR3: TGTGCCAGCAGCTTACGGGTGTCAGACACCATATATTTT. This chain connects TRBV7-2 to TRBJ1-3; D remains unclear. The CDR3 has 13 amino acids. Deletions cut 2 bases from V and 8 bases from J, with 10 bases between. Germline values: CDR1 SGHTA, CDR2 FQGNSA. The whole variable domain, remainder taken from reference TRBV7-2 and TRBJ1-3, is GAGVSQSPSNKVTEKGKDVELRCDPISGHTALYWYRQSLGQGLEFLIYFQGNSAPDKSGLPSDRFSAERTGGSVSTLTIQRTQQEDSAVYLCASSLRVSDTIYFGEGSWLTVV.

The rearrangement uses TRBV7-9 and TRBJ2-7, with TRBD1 matching 9 bases. CDR1 is SEHNR and CDR2 is FQNEAQ in the germline V gene (reference sequence). CDR3 length: 14 residues. J lost 3 bases, V lost 5 bases, and 5 bases had no gene match. The CDR3 sequence: CASSRGTGYYEQYF. The CDR3 nucleotides read TGTGCCAGCAGCCGAGGGACAGGGTACTACGAGCAGTACTTC.

The chain recombines TRBV5-1 with TRBJ2-3, with D possibly being TRBD2 (6 bases). Germline values: CDR1 SGHRS, CDR2 YFSETQ. Trimming stripped 6 bases from V and 0 bases from J, with 11 bases between. CDR3 size: 14 residues. As DNA, the CDR3 is TGCGCCAGCAAGGAGGGAAAGAGCACAGATACGCAGTATTTT. Translation: CASKEGKSTDTQYF.

The CDR3 coding sequence is TGTGCCAGCAGCGAGGGACTAGCGGACACCTACGAGCAGTACTTC. It specifies CASSEGLADTYEQYF. The chain carries TRBV3-1 (or the pseudogene TRBV3-2) and TRBJ2-7, with 11 bases matching TRBD2. The CDR3 is made up of 15 amino acids. V shed 5 bases, J shed 2 bases, and the junction held 5 bases outside the gene matches. Germline CDR1 LGHDT, CDR2 YNNKEL (reference sequence).

The chain uses TRBV5-6 and TRBJ1-2; D is ambiguous. Trimming shortened V by 4 bases and J by 12 bases, and 19 bases separated the two germline ends. The CDR3 has 13 amino acids. Germline CDR1 reads SGHDT; CDR2 reads YYEEEE. This CDR3 reads CASSPDPLGEDTF. CDR3 coding DNA: TGTGCCAGCAGCCCCGACCCGCTGGGTGAGGACACCTTC.

CDR3 region: CASSLTGGRRGKNIQYF. CDR3 sequence (DNA): TGTGCCAGCAGCTTAACAGGGGGCAGGCGGGGCAAAAACATTCAGTACTTC. The V and J genes are TRBV7-9 and TRBJ2-4; 9 nucleotides match TRBD1. The CDR3 is 17 amino acids. Germline CDR1 SEHNR, CDR2 FQNEAQ (reference sequence). With 2 bases clipped from V and 3 bases from J, the junction kept 8 bases outside the gene matches.

The genes are TRBV2 and TRBJ2-7; 9 nucleotides agree with TRBD2. The ends lost 7 bases at V and 7 bases at J; junction bases unmatched: 14. Per the germline V gene, CDR1 is SNHLY and CDR2 is FYNNEI. The CDR3 length is 15 residues. The DNA of the CDR3 is TGTGCCAGCAACCGCGATAGCGGGAGTTTGCGAGAGCAGTACTTC. It translates to CASNRDSGSLREQYF.

For the CDR3, the DNA is TGTGCCAGCTCACCCACTAGCGACTACGAGCAGTACTTC. Translated: CASSPTSDYEQYF. The chain is built from TRBV18 and TRBJ2-7, with 7 bases fitting TRBD2. J lost 3 bases, V lost 3 bases, and 2 bases had no gene match. Germline lookup yields CDR1 KGHSH and CDR2 LQKENI. The CDR3 length is 13 residues.